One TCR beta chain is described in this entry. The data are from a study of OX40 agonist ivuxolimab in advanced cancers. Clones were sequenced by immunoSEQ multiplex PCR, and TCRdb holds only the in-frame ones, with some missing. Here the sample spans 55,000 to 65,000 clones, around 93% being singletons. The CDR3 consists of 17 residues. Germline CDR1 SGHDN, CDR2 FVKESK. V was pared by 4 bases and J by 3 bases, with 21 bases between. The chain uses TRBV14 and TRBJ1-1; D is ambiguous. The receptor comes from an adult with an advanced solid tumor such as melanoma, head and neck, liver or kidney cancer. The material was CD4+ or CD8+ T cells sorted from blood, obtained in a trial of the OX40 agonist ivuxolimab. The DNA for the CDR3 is TGTGCCAGCAGCCCCTCGGCGGCAGCCCTTGAGGACACTGAAGCTTTCTTT. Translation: CASSPSAAALEDTEAFF.